This entry features one T cell receptor beta chain sequence. The antigen remains unidentified. Trimming removed 0 bases from V and 11 bases from J, with 11 bases in between. This CDR3 has 13 amino acids. Germline lookup yields CDR1 SGHDN and CDR2 FVKESK. This entry is derived from a study of cytomegalovirus exposure and HLA in healthy donors. General observations from the study: Per a prior analysis, the majority of TCR beta V segments were productive roughly 87% or roughly 30% of the time. A later analysis found most CMV-associated TCR beta chains apparently HLA-restricted. HLA alleles were associated with 15,000 to 20,000 TCR beta sequences in a later analysis at 0.05 false discovery rate.

Each donor was nominally healthy when sampled (though unrecorded immune exposures were likely). PCR amplification relied on 60 Vbeta primers (plus 13 Jbeta primers). Repertoires were generated with immunoSEQ multiplex PCR, while TCRdb's copy carries only in-frame clones and drops some. This table has some 200,000 clones, roughly 80% appearing once. The sequenced sample was PBMCs. V is TRBV14 and J is TRBJ1-5; D is undetermined. The sequence came from a man aged 40-49 years in good health and CMV-seropositive. The CDR3 region is CASSQDFTAAQHF. The CDR3 region has the DNA TGTGCCAGCAGCCAAGATTTTACTGCGGCCCAGCATTTT.